The entry below gives a single TCR beta chain sequence along with its context. The antigen is unknown. TCRdb's table, derived via immunoSEQ multiplex PCR, lists solely in-frame clones and lacks some. This table holds 70,000 to 90,000 clones, more than 70% found once. The data stem from a study of T cell responses to AZD1222 COVID-19 vaccine. Study-level findings and limits: Repertoires were sampled only after the peak T cell response. In the spike-specific TCR repertoire, nearly half reportedly target unmutated variant regions. Receipt of two AZD1222 doses was followed by a rise in Spike-specific TCR breadth and depth.

The sample here was peripheral blood, taken on day 0 of AZD1222 vaccination. The source of this sequence is an adult in good health.

CDR3 loop: CAWSVMKVAGGQETQYF. Here the CDR3 DNA reads TGTGCCTGGAGTGTAATGAAAGTAGCGGGGGGTCAAGAGACCCAGTACTTC. The chain links TRBV30 to TRBJ2-5; 10 bases map to TRBD2. There are 17 residues in the CDR3. V was clipped by 0 bases and J by 2 bases; unmatched bases: 9. Germline CDR1 and CDR2: GTSNPN and SVGIG (reference sequence).